This TCR beta chain was observed in a study of cytomegalovirus exposure and HLA in healthy donors. Points from the study as a whole: Both high specificity and high sensitivity reportedly marked the classifier's diagnosis of cytomegalovirus status. Specificity of three CMV-associated chains for CMV antigens was verified in vitro.

Trimming shortened V by 4 bases and J by 5 bases, and 12 bases separated the two germline ends. The germline gives CDR1 SGHDT, CDR2 YYEEEE. This CDR3 region has 13 residues. Concerning this clone itself: The antigen is not known.

This table comes from immunoSEQ multiplex PCR, and its TCRdb copy is limited to in-frame clones, with some not included. The table has roughly 150,000 clones, over 85% seen once. The rearrangement links TRBV5-6 to TRBJ2-5; D perhaps matches TRBD1 (6 bases). This receptor was identified in a man between 18 and 35 years old in good health and CMV-seropositive. Sequenced input: PBMCs. This chain's CDR3 is CASSITGSETQYF. In DNA form, the CDR3 reads TGTGCCAGCAGCATTACAGGGTCGGAGACCCAGTACTTC. The full variable domain, in which reference TRBV5-6 and TRBJ2-5 provide the parts outside the CDR3, is DAGVTQSPTHLIKTRGQQVTLRCSPKSGHDTVSWYQQALGQGPQFIFQYYEEEERQRGNFPDRFSGHQFPNYSSELNVNALLLGDSALYLCASSITGSETQYFGPGTRLLVL.